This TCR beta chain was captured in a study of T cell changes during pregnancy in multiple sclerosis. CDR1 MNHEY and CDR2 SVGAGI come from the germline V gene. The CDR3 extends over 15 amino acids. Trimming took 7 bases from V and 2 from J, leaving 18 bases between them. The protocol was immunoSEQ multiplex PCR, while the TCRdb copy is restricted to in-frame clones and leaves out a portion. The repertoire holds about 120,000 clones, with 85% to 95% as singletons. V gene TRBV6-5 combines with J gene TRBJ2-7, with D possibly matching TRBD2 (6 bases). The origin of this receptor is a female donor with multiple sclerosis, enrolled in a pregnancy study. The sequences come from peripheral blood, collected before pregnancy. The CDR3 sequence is CASTPAWGGPYEQYF. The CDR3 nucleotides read TGTGCCAGCACCCCGGCCTGGGGAGGCCCCTACGAGCAGTACTTC.